Following are 22 T cell receptor beta chains from one sample sequenced in a study of tumor and adjacent non-tumor tissue in lung cancer. A modified ARM-PCR protocol with three rounds of nested PCR amplified TCRbeta. TCRdb recomputed calls from the multiplex PCR reads with MiXCR, one row per CDR3 protein. This table holds 90,000 to 100,000 distinct CDR3 sequences, roughly 78% found once. This sample's RNA came from whole unsorted tissue. More than 3 cm separated this lung sample from the edge of the tumor. Sequenced sample: distant non-tumor lung tissue. The receptors were sampled from a man between 60 and 70 years old with small cell lung cancer.

For this clonotype: Germline and junction disagree at one end, which may indicate a read error. The chain combines TRBV11-2 with TRBJ2-3; unclear D gene. The CDR3 spans 16 residues. The germline V gene has CDR1 SGHAT and CDR2 FQNNGV. DNA for the CDR3: TGTGCCGGCAGCTTAGTAGGCCTTCTCCGCACAGATACGCGGTATTTT. Residues: CAGSLVGLLRTDTRYF.

This clonotype was recorded at least ten times. V and J are TRBV6-1 and TRBJ2-2; the D gene could be TRBD1 or TRBD2 (5 bases each). Germline loops: CDR1 MNHNS, CDR2 SASEGT. V was shortened by 7 bases and J by 6 bases, with 24 bases between the two germline ends. CDR3 length: 17 residues. CDR3 loop: CASTTGPSGTGAGELFF. The DNA of the CDR3 is TGTGCCAGCACCACAGGACCGTCGGGAACTGGTGCCGGGGAGCTGTTTTTT.

As for this clonotype: This CDR3 is missing its conserved last phenylalanine or tryptophan, likely due to a read error. The chain has TRBV11-3 and TRBJ2-7, with D possibly being TRBD2 (5 bases). The length of the CDR3 is 13 residues. CDR1 is SGHNT, CDR2 YENEEA, per germline. Trimming took 11 bases from V and 2 from J, leaving 16 bases between them. The CDR3, as DNA: TGTGCCGGGAGCTTACACTCCACCTACGAGCAGTACCTC. Translating it yields CAGSLHSTYEQYL.

A note on this clonotype: The CDR3 ends on some other residue instead of the conserved phenylalanine or tryptophan, so this is likely a read error. The rearrangement uses TRBV13 and TRBJ2-3; 10 nucleotides line up with TRBD2. Unmatched junction bases numbered 7, after V lost 0 bases and J lost 7 bases. This CDR3 comprises 16 residues. Germline CDR1 reads PRHDT; CDR2 reads FYEKMQ (reference sequence). The CDR3 DNA reads TGTGCCAGCAGCTTAGGCCTGGCTAGCGGGAGATATACGCAGTATTTA. This sequence encodes CASSLGLASGRYTQYL.

The chain has TRBV11-1 and TRBJ2-5; D is unclear. The V end lost 4 bases, the J end lost 2 bases, and 8 bases lay between the germline ends. The length of the CDR3 is 13 residues. Germline CDR1 and CDR2: SGHAT and FQDESV (reference sequence). In DNA form, the CDR3 reads TGTGCCAGCAGCTCGACGATACAAGAGACCCAGTACTTC. Its protein is CASSSTIQETQYF.

Regarding this clonotype: Since a much larger clone is just one base distant, this may be a read error. This chain joins TRBV5-1 and TRBJ2-1, with D possibly called TRBD1 or TRBD2 (6 bases each). Trimming stripped 0 bases from V and 4 bases from J, with 11 bases between. The length of the CDR3 is 15 residues. The germline V gene has CDR1 SGHRS and CDR2 YFSETQ. The CDR3 DNA follows: TGCGCCAGCAGCTTGGATCGCGGGACATACAATGAGCAGTTCTTC. It translates to CASSLDRGTYNEQFF.

With respect to this clonotype: A much larger clonotype is one base distant, so this may be a read error. The gene calls are TRBV10-2 and TRBJ2-3; D is unclear. Germline V CDR1 and CDR2: WSHSY, SAAADI. The CDR3 covers 14 residues. The CDR3 here is CVSSALTSTDTQYF. CDR3 bases: TGCGTCAGCAGTGCGCTTACTAGCACAGATACGCAGTATTTT.

This clonotype was detected only once. This chain joins TRBV30 and TRBJ2-3, with no clear D. CDR1 and CDR2 from the germline V gene are GTSNPN and SVGIG (reference sequence). The CDR3 consists of 15 residues. The germline V and J ends were trimmed by 2 bases and 7 bases, with 19 bases remaining between them. The CDR3 here is CAWSREWDRTYTQYF. The CDR3 DNA reads TGTGCCTGGAGTCGAGAATGGGATCGAACATATACGCAGTATTTT.

With respect to this clonotype: A read error may produce the germline difference seen at one junction end. The chain combines TRBV9 with TRBJ2-3; D possibly corresponds to TRBD2 (5 bases). CDR1 and CDR2 from the germline V gene are SGDLS and YYNGEE. CDR3 length: 11 amino acids. CDR3 loop: CVSGSWDTLYF. The CDR3 nucleotides read TGTGTCAGCGGTAGCTGGGATACGCTGTATTTT.

As concerns this clonotype: The CDR3 does not close with the conserved phenylalanine or tryptophan, likely indicating a read error. The genes are TRBV6-2 or TRBV6-3 and TRBJ2-1, with 8 positions matching TRBD2. This CDR3 region has 16 residues. Germline loops: CDR1 MNHEY, CDR2 SVGEGT. The CDR3 spells CARSYQLSAGVGEQFI. Here the CDR3 DNA reads TGTGCCAGAAGTTACCAGTTATCAGCGGGAGTGGGCGAGCAGTTCATC.

With respect to this clonotype: It is likely a read error, because the conserved phenylalanine at the end of the CDR3 is missing. The DNA is left out, because the CDR3 cannot be placed on it with certainty; the CDR3 is given as TCRdb lists it. CDR3 in amino acids: CANLRLGSYEQYL. The V gene is TRBV6-5, the J gene TRBJ2-7. Counting both end residues, the CDR3 totals 13 amino acids. Germline loops: CDR1 MNHEY, CDR2 SVGAGI.

The count of this clonotype is one. No conserved phenylalanine or tryptophan ends this CDR3, so it is likely a read error. The chain is built from TRBV12-3 or TRBV12-4 and TRBJ2-7, with a possible D match to TRBD2 (6 bases). This CDR3 is built from 15 residues. V was cut by 6 bases and J by 2 bases, with 17 bases left in between. CDR3: CASSPLGRDPYEQYY. In nucleotides, the CDR3 is TGTGCCAGCAGCCCTCTCGGGCGGGACCCCTACGAGCAGTACTAC.

This clonotype was detected many times. The chain has TRBV12-3 or TRBV12-4 and TRBJ2-1, with TRBD2 matching over 9 bases. The V segment lost 6 bases and the J segment 5 bases; nucleotides outside the gene matches: 11. The CDR3 has 16 residues. CDR3 amino acids: CASSSGLARGDNEQFF. DNA for the CDR3: TGTGCCAGCAGCTCAGGACTAGCGAGGGGAGACAATGAGCAGTTCTTC.

The count of this clonotype is one. One end of the junction is discordant with germline, which a read error may explain. The V call is TRBV6-5, the J call TRBJ2-3; TRBD2 agrees at 10 bases. Germline values: CDR1 MNHEY, CDR2 SVGAGI. The CDR3 extends over 18 amino acids. In DNA form, the CDR3 reads TGTGCCAGCAGTTCAAGCGGGAGGGCTTCCCGTAGCACGGATACGCAGTATTTT. This gives the protein CASSSSGRASRSTDTQYF.

This chain uses TRBV11-2 with TRBJ2-1; either TRBD1 or TRBD2 may fit D (6 bases each). This CDR3 has 17 residues. V lost 0 bases and J lost 7, with 19 bases in between. In germline, CDR1 is SGHAT, CDR2 FQNNGV. The CDR3 bases are TGTGCCAGCAGCTTAGATGGAACGGGTCAGGGGAGGAATGAGCAGTTCTTC. This gives the protein CASSLDGTGQGRNEQFF.

For this clonotype: One end of the junction is discordant with germline, which a read error may explain. The chain carries TRBV6-1 and TRBJ2-1; 8 bases are shared with TRBD2. The germline CDR1 and CDR2 sequences are MNHNS and SASEGT. CDR3 size: 15 residues. The CDR3 DNA sequence: TGTGCCTGCAGTTACACTAGCGGAGGTGTCGTTGAGCAGTTCTTC. Translated: CACSYTSGGVVEQFF.

A note on this clonotype: At one boundary the junction diverges from the germline segment, which might be a read error. The genes are TRBV10-3 and TRBJ2-1; either TRBD1 or TRBD2 may supply D (5 bases each). Germline CDR1 reads ENHRY; CDR2 reads SYGVKD. The CDR3 loop spans 14 amino acids. The CDR3 sequence is CAISGATNYNGQFF. The CDR3 DNA reads TGTGCCATCAGCGGGGCTACGAACTACAATGGGCAGTTCTTC.

With regard to this clonotype: This may come from a read error, since a much larger clone is one base off. The chain combines TRBV20-1 with TRBJ2-7, with D possibly being TRBD1 or TRBD2 (6 bases each). Looked up from germline, CDR1 is DFQATT and CDR2 is SNEGSKA (reference sequence). The CDR3 extends over 14 amino acids. This CDR3 reads CSARRGGNLYDQYF. DNA for the CDR3: TGCAGTGCTAGAAGAGGGGGGAACCTCTACGATCAGTACTTC.

This clonotype appeared a few times. A read error may be the cause here, since a much bigger clone is one base away. The rearrangement uses TRBV12-3 or TRBV12-4 and TRBJ2-2; D could derive from TRBD1 or TRBD2 (5 bases each). The V end lost 6 bases, the J end lost 5 bases, and 16 bases lay between the germline ends. The CDR3 runs to 15 residues. The CDR3 sequence is CASSSRTWRTGELFF. The CDR3 bases are TGTGCCAGCAGCTCGCGGACATGGAGGACCGGGGAGCTGTTTTTT.

This clonotype was counted between two and nine times. A read error may explain this, as a much larger clone is one base away. J is TRBJ2-1 and V is TRBV28, with D hard to call. CDR3 length: 12 residues. Germline CDR1 reads MDHEN; CDR2 reads SYDVKM. The CDR3 loop is CASSSPPNEQLF. The CDR3 DNA reads TGTGCCAGCAGCTCACCTCCTAATGAGCAGTTATTC.

The rearrangement links TRBV5-6 to TRBJ2-5; D not resolved. The assigned J gene may be wrong: the sequence end matches TRBJ2-1 better. The CDR3 sequence is 14 residues long. Germline V lookup: CDR1 SGHDT, CDR2 YYEEEE. The CDR3 region has the DNA TGTGCCAGCAGTTTTCCCAGTGGTGCTGAGACCCAGTTCTTC. Translating it yields CASSFPSGAETQFF.

On this clonotype itself: A much larger clone lies one base from this, so it may be a read error. The chain joins TRBV28 to TRBJ1-2; D may be TRBD1 (5 bases). The germline CDR1 and CDR2 sequences are MDHEN and SYDVKM. The CDR3 contains 12 residues. CDR3 DNA sequence: TGTGTCAGCAGTTTGGGACCCATGAGCTACACCTTC. Translation: CVSSLGPMSYTF.